The 20 T cell receptor beta chains presented below share a single source sample, sequenced in a study of T cells in Graves' hyperthyroidism and ophthalmopathy. TCR beta CDR3 sequences were amplified from RNA transcripts. The TCR CDR3 first-round RT-PCR relied on the HTBI primer set. TCRdb fed the multiplex PCR reads into MiXCR, producing one record per CDR3 protein. Found here are roughly 170,000 distinct CDR3 sequences, approximately 17% of them singletons; the top ten hold 29%. The specimen sequenced was blood. The receptors were gathered from a woman between 45 and 65 years old with Graves' hyperthyroidism.

The CDR3 sequence: CASSLTSLNTDTQYF. The CDR3 region has the DNA TGTGCCAGCAGCTTAACGAGTTTAAACACAGATACGCAGTATTTT. The chain is built from TRBV7-3 and TRBJ2-3; no clear D gene. V was shortened by 0 bases and J by 2 bases, with 9 bases between the two germline ends. Looked up from germline, CDR1 is SGHTA and CDR2 is FQGTGA. This CDR3 has 15 amino acids.

The CDR3 sequence is CASAKINYGYTF. The DNA for the CDR3 is TGTGCCAGCGCGAAGATTAACTATGGCTACACCTTC. The gene calls are TRBV28 and TRBJ1-2; D gene unclear. Germline CDR1 and CDR2: MDHEN and SYDVKM. Trimming took 8 bases from V and 1 from J, leaving 8 bases between them. The CDR3 loop spans 12 amino acids.

The chain is built from TRBV28 and TRBJ1-5; the D is unclear. The germline V and J ends were trimmed by 6 bases and 3 bases, with 9 bases remaining between them. Germline V gene data show CDR1 as MDHEN and CDR2 as SYDVKM. The CDR3 has 13 amino acids. The CDR3 DNA follows: TGTGCCAGCAGGGGCAGCAACAATCAGCCCCAGCATTTT. It is translated as CASRGSNNQPQHF.

The sample holds many counts of this clonotype. The chain links TRBV28 to TRBJ1-1; 8 nucleotides agree with TRBD1. The CDR3 runs to 16 residues. Germline CDR1 MDHEN, CDR2 SYDVKM. The junction had 8 bases not matched to a gene; V was cut back by 4 bases and J by 1 base. CDR3: CASSYGQGEGNTEAFF. The CDR3 nucleotides are TGTGCCAGCAGTTACGGACAGGGCGAAGGGAACACTGAAGCTTTCTTT.

This clonotype has ten or more counts. As DNA, the CDR3 is TGTGCCAGCAGAATCGGGGGGGGGAACACTGAAGCTTTCTTT. Protein product: CASRIGGGNTEAFF. The rearrangement joins TRBV7-8 to TRBJ1-1; tentatively, D is TRBD1 (5 bases). V gave up 6 bases and J gave up 1 base, with 12 bases separating them. In germline, CDR1 is SGHVS, CDR2 FQNEAQ. The CDR3 is 14 amino acids.

Many counts were recorded for this clonotype. This chain uses TRBV6-2 or TRBV6-3 with TRBJ1-5; D unclear. Germline V gene sequence: CDR1 MNHEY, CDR2 SVGEGT. This CDR3 has 12 residues. Trimming stripped 7 bases from V and 1 base from J, with 5 bases between. CDR3 coding DNA: TGTGCCAGCAAAGAAAGCAATCAGCCCCAGCATTTT. Translating it yields CASKESNQPQHF.

This clonotype appeared many times. The rearrangement joins TRBV7-9 to TRBJ2-1; TRBD1 or TRBD2 may be the D gene (5 bases each). V lost 5 bases to trimming and J lost 11 bases, with 16 bases between them. The germline gives CDR1 SEHNR, CDR2 FQNEAQ (reference sequence). The CDR3 length is 13 residues. CDR3 sequence reads: CASSRDEGPKQFF. The CDR3 nucleotides read TGTGCCAGCAGCCGGGATGAGGGGCCGAAGCAGTTCTTC.

At least ten counts were recorded for this clonotype. The chain uses TRBV6-1 and TRBJ2-7; tentatively, D is TRBD1 (6 bases). Germline V gene data show CDR1 as MNHNS and CDR2 as SASEGT. V lost 6 bases to trimming and J lost 7 bases, with 16 bases between them. There are 13 residues in the CDR3. In DNA, the CDR3 is TGTGCCAGCAGCCACCAGGGGACGTTTGAGCAGTACTTC. Its translation is CASSHQGTFEQYF.

This clonotype has ten or more counts. The V and J genes are TRBV3-1 and TRBJ2-7; D unclear. The CDR3 has 14 residues. The germline gives CDR1 LGHDT, CDR2 YNNKEL (reference sequence). V shed 2 bases and J shed 3 bases, with 11 bases lying between them. Written as DNA, the CDR3 is TGTGCCAGCAGCCAATCTCCTAGGAACTACGAGCAGTACTTC. This codes for CASSQSPRNYEQYF.

At least ten counts were recorded for this clonotype. V usage is TRBV15 and J usage is TRBJ2-5, with D uncertain. V was pared by 1 base and J by 5 bases, with 8 bases between. The germline V gene encodes CDR1 LNHNV and CDR2 YYDKDF (reference sequence). The length of the CDR3 is 13 residues. The CDR3 reads CATSRVTEETQYF. CDR3 DNA: TGTGCCACCAGCAGAGTTACAGAGGAGACCCAGTACTTC.

About this clonotype: One end of the junction is discordant with germline, which a read error may explain. The chain employs TRBV7-9 and TRBJ2-3; 9 positions agree with TRBD2. The CDR3 runs 17 residues. Germline lookup yields CDR1 SEHNR and CDR2 FQNEAQ (reference sequence). The CDR3 loop reads CASSQGIASGITDTQYF. For the CDR3, the DNA is TGCGCCAGCAGCCAAGGGATAGCTAGCGGGATCACAGATACGCAGTATTTT.

This clonotype has a count of ten or more. The chain combines TRBV5-5 with TRBJ1-5; D is ambiguous. The germline V gene has CDR1 SGHKS and CDR2 YYEKEE (reference sequence). V was cut by 0 bases and J by 8 bases, with 9 bases left in between. The CDR3 consists of 13 residues. DNA for the CDR3: TGTGCCAGCAGCTTGGAGCCGACGAAGCCCCAGCATTTT. Translation: CASSLEPTKPQHF.

There are many counts of this clonotype. The chain carries TRBV7-2 and TRBJ2-7, with a weak D call TRBD1 (5 bases). Germline CDR1 reads SGHTA; CDR2 reads FQGNSA. The CDR3 loop spans 14 amino acids. Trimming left V 5 bases short and J 2 bases short, with 13 bases between. In DNA form, the CDR3 reads TGTGCCAGCAGCCCATACACAGGACCCTACGAGCAGTACTTC. It specifies CASSPYTGPYEQYF.

This clonotype showed up many times. The rearrangement links TRBV2 to TRBJ1-6; a weak D match, TRBD1 (5 bases). CDR1 and CDR2 from the germline V gene are SNHLY and FYNNEI. Trimming shortened V by 0 bases and J by 11 bases, and 14 bases separated the two germline ends. This CDR3 is 15 amino acids long. The DNA for the CDR3 is TGTGCCAGCAGTGAAGCAAGTCCGACAGTTCCACCCCTCCACTTT. This encodes CASSEASPTVPPLHF.

Many counts were recorded for this clonotype. The chain is built from TRBV6-1 and TRBJ2-7, with D perhaps being TRBD1 or TRBD2 (6 bases each). Germline values: CDR1 MNHNS, CDR2 SASEGT. There are 16 residues in the CDR3. Trimming cost V 0 bases and J 0 bases, with 12 bases left between them. The CDR3 loop reads CASSEALRGASYEQYF. The CDR3 DNA is TGTGCCAGCAGTGAAGCGCTTAGGGGGGCCTCCTACGAGCAGTACTTC.

In this sample, this clonotype turned up many times. The chain employs TRBV5-1 and TRBJ2-7; no reliable D call. V lost 2 bases and J 0 bases, leaving 9 bases between the germline ends. The CDR3 extends over 14 amino acids. Germline-derived CDR1 and CDR2 are SGHRS and YFSETQ. CDR3 bases: TGCGCCAGCAGCTTAACAGAGACCTCCTACGAGCAGTACTTC. Amino acid sequence: CASSLTETSYEQYF.

The chain uses TRBV6-1 and TRBJ2-7; 14 nucleotides agree with TRBD2. Germline trimming cut 10 bases from V and 2 bases from J; bases unmatched to any gene: 10. The germline V gene has CDR1 MNHNS and CDR2 SASEGT. The CDR3 runs to 16 residues. The CDR3 reads CATAGTSGSPPYEQYF. The CDR3 DNA sequence: TGTGCCACCGCCGGGACTAGCGGGAGTCCTCCCTACGAGCAGTACTTC.

This clonotype was detected many times. The chain uses TRBV28 and TRBJ2-7; 8 nucleotides agree with TRBD2. This CDR3 comprises 14 residues. CDR1 is MDHEN and CDR2 is SYDVKM in the germline V gene. V lost 6 bases, J lost 3 bases, and 7 bases stayed unmatched. Here the CDR3 reads CASSPSGGYYEQYF. In DNA, the CDR3 is TGTGCCAGCAGCCCAAGCGGGGGTTACTACGAGCAGTACTTC.

In this sample, this clonotype turned up a few times. The chain has TRBV19 and TRBJ2-1, with 13 bases lining up with TRBD2. Germline CDR1 and CDR2: LNHDA and SQIVND (reference sequence). This CDR3 is 15 amino acids long. Germline trimming cut 8 bases from V and 3 bases from J; bases unmatched to any gene: 4. CDR3: CASLRTSGGYNEQFF. The CDR3 DNA reads TGTGCCAGTCTTAGGACTAGCGGGGGCTACAATGAGCAGTTCTTC.

This clonotype was counted between two and nine times. This sequence may be a read error, since a much larger clone differs from it by one base. The rearrangement uses TRBV6-1 and TRBJ2-2; 9 bases align to TRBD2. There are 15 residues in the CDR3. V trimming: 8 bases; J trimming: 1 base; junction bases outside the gene matches: 5. Germline V gene lookup returns CDR1 MNHNS and CDR2 SASEGT. The chain's CDR3 is CASLRAGGNTGELFF. The CDR3 DNA follows: TGTGCCAGCCTTAGAGCGGGGGGGAACACCGGGGAGCTGTTTTTT.